The following is a T cell receptor (beta chain) sequence with its context. The sample is drawn from a study of cytomegalovirus exposure and HLA in healthy donors. Trimming removed 1 base from V and 1 base from J, with 13 bases in between. Germline assignment: CDR1 SGHVS and CDR2 FNYEAQ. This CDR3 is 17 amino acids long. Primers included in the PCR were 60 Vbeta and 13 Jbeta primers. Here immunoSEQ multiplex PCR was the method, and the copy in TCRdb shows in-frame clones only, minus some. The top ten clones hold approximately 8% of a sample with under 200,000 clones, around 80% of them seen once. The chain couples TRBV7-6 to TRBJ2-2, with D possibly TRBD1 on 6 matching bases. Sequenced material: PBMCs. The receptor comes from a male donor in good health and CMV-seropositive. CDR3: CASSLEAGALNTGELFF. The CDR3 coding sequence is TGTGCCAGCAGCTTAGAGGCAGGGGCGTTGAACACCGGGGAGCTGTTTTTT. Looking up the rest from reference TRBV7-6 and TRBJ2-2 gives the full variable domain: GAGVSQSPRYKVTKRGQDVALRCDPISGHVSLYWYRQALGQGPEFLTYFNYEAQQDKSGLPNDRFSAERPEGSISTLTIQRTEQRDSAMYRCASSLEAGALNTGELFFGEGSRLTVL.